Listed below are T cell receptor beta chains from one sample, sequenced in a study of blood T cells in healthy people across ages. TCRdb re-called the 5' RACE reads with MiXCR, one entry per CDR3 protein. The sample holds around 1.5 million distinct CDR3 sequences; around 59% are singletons and the top ten take approximately 7%. Sequenced: blood. These receptors all come from a man younger than 35 in good health. Both conserved end residues are part of each CDR3. A D gene is named only where the DNA matches it firmly. Size is stated for part of the rows, as once, few or many counts, or as a class when the clone is expanded.

TRBV20-1,-,TRBJ2-4,-,TGCAGTGCTAACAGGGGGGGAGCCAAAAACATTCAGTACTTC,CSANRGGAKNIQYF
TRBV12-3/TRBV12-4,-,TRBJ1-2,-,TGTGCCAGCAGTTCCCCCCCGCGGAGTAACTATGGCTACACCTTC,CASSSPPRSNYGYTF
TRBV27,-,TRBJ2-3,TRBD2,TGTGCCAGCAGTTCCGGGACTAGCGGGAGGGAGCAGTATTTT,CASSSGTSGREQYF
TRBV7-9,-,TRBJ1-4,-,TGTGCCAGCAGCCCCACGAATAGGGCGACGGATGAAAAACTGTTTTTT,CASSPTNRATDEKLFF
TRBV4-3,few,TRBJ2-1,TRBD1,TGCGCCAGCAGCCAAGGGGTAAGGGGGCTCGCCTACAATGAGCAGTTCTTC,CASSQGVRGLAYNEQFF
TRBV7-2,few,TRBJ2-1,TRBD2,TGTGCCAGCAGCTTAGTGGCGGGGGATACCAATGAGCAGTTCTTC,CASSLVAGDTNEQFF
TRBV10-2,few,TRBJ2-6,-,TGCGCCAGCAGTGAGTGGTCAGTGCGTGGGCCCTATACTGGGGCCAACGTCCTGACTTTC,CASSEWSVRGPYTGANVLTF
TRBV7-9,many,TRBJ2-7,-,TGTGCCAGCAGTTTAGTGGACTCCTACGAGCAGTACTTC,CASSLVDSYEQYF
TRBV10-3,-,TRBJ1-6,-,TGTGCCATCAGTGGAGTAGACTATAATTCACCCCTCCACTTT,CAISGVDYNSPLHF
TRBV2,few,TRBJ2-5,TRBD1,TGTGCCAGCATGCGGGACAGGGGGAGTGATGAGACCCAGTACTTC,CASMRDRGSDETQYF
TRBV7-9,few,TRBJ2-3,-,TGTGCCAGCAGCGTCACAACAGGAGATACGCAGTATTTT,CASSVTTGDTQYF
TRBV29-1,-,TRBJ2-5,TRBD1,TGCAGCGCCAGGGGCTTCCGGGACAGGGGCCCAGAGACCCAGTACTTC,CSARGFRDRGPETQYF
TRBV10-2,few,TRBJ1-2,TRBD1,TGCGCCAGCAGCCCTACGGGGACAGGGATAGCTAACTATGGCTACACCTTC,CASSPTGTGIANYGYTF
TRBV27,-,TRBJ2-5,-,TGTGCCAGCAGTTCCCTGGCAGGGCTAGCCCTTGCGGAGACCCAGTACTTC,CASSSLAGLALAETQYF
TRBV14,-,TRBJ1-2,TRBD1,TGTGCCAGCAGCCCGCACCGGACAGGGTCCTATGGCTACACCTTC,CASSPHRTGSYGYTF
TRBV15,-,TRBJ2-5,-,TGTGCCACCGGCGTCGTCCTTAGCGGAGGCCAAGAGACCCAGTACTTC,CATGVVLSGGQETQYF
TRBV29-1,-,TRBJ2-1,TRBD1,TGCAGCGGTGCCGGGACAGGGGTACCGGTGAGCTCCTACAATGAGCAGTTCTTC,CSGAGTGVPVSSYNEQFF
TRBV12-3/TRBV12-4,-,TRBJ2-7,-,TGTGCCAGCAGTTATGAGGTAGGGGATGAGCAGTACTTC,CASSYEVGDEQYF
TRBV21-1,-,TRBJ1-2,-,TGTGCCAGCAGCAAAGGGAAACAGGGAAACTATGGCTACACCTTC,CASSKGKQGNYGYTF
TRBV9,few,TRBJ1-2,TRBD1,TGTGCCAGCAGCTCGAGACAGGGAGGGGCCGGCTACACCTTC,CASSSRQGGAGYTF
TRBV4-1,-,TRBJ2-3,TRBD1,TGCGCCAGCAGCCCTTCCACAGGGGTTAACACAGATACGCAGTATTTT,CASSPSTGVNTDTQYF
TRBV5-8,-,TRBJ2-4,-,TGTGCCAGCAGCTTGATGAGGGACATTCAGTACTTC,CASSLMRDIQYF
TRBV2,-,TRBJ1-2,TRBD1,TGTGCCAGCCCTACAGGGGGCTATGGCTACACCTTC,CASPTGGYGYTF
TRBV7-9,-,TRBJ2-5,-,TGTGCCAGCAGCCCCCAAAATGAGCAGTACTTC,CASSPQNEQYF
TRBV6-6,-,TRBJ1-2,-,TGTGCCAGCAGTTACCCGCGGGCCTTAGCTAACTATGGCTACACCTTC,CASSYPRALANYGYTF
TRBV20-1,-,TRBJ2-5,TRBD2,TGCAGTGCCGGGACGCCTAGCGGGGCCCAAGAGACCCAGTACTTC,CSAGTPSGAQETQYF
TRBV20-1,-,TRBJ2-1,TRBD2,TGCAGTGCGCGGACTAGCGAGAGTTCCTACAATGAGCAGTTCTTC,CSARTSESSYNEQFF
TRBV5-1,few,TRBJ2-7,TRBD1,TGCGCCAGCAGCTTGGCTATTACGGGACAGGCCTACGAGCAGTACTTC,CASSLAITGQAYEQYF
TRBV2,-,TRBJ1-1,-,TGTGCCAGCTGTAACCCGGCACGGTGGGAAGCTTTCTTT,CASCNPARWEAFF
TRBV11-2,few,TRBJ2-5,-,TGTGCCAGCAGCTTACATCCCGTTCTCGAGACCCAGTACTTC,CASSLHPVLETQYF
TRBV7-8,-,TRBJ1-4,-,TGTGCCAGCAGCTCGAAGGGGGTTGCAACTAATGAAAAACTGTTTTTT,CASSSKGVATNEKLFF
TRBV5-1,-,TRBJ2-3,-,TGCGCCAGCAGCTTGGAGAGGGGCACAGATACGCAGTATTTT,CASSLERGTDTQYF
TRBV29-1,few,TRBJ2-1,-,TGCAGCGTTGTAGACGGGGCCTACAATGAGCAGTTCTTC,CSVVDGAYNEQFF
TRBV5-1,once,TRBJ2-3,-,TGCGCCAGCAGCTTGTTGGGCTCTCCCAGCCCAGATACGCAGTATTTT,CASSLLGSPSPDTQYF
TRBV29-1,-,TRBJ1-1,TRBD1,TGCAGCGCTGAACAGGGGGCGGACACTGAAGCTTTCTTT,CSAEQGADTEAFF
TRBV15,-,TRBJ1-1,-,TGTGCCACCGCAGGGCTCCTAACGGGCACTGAAGCTTTCTTT,CATAGLLTGTEAFF
TRBV10-3,-,TRBJ1-5,-,TGTGCCATCAGTGAGTCTCTGGACAATCAGCCCCAGCATTTT,CAISESLDNQPQHF
TRBV29-1,-,TRBJ1-5,-,TGCAGCGTGGGACTAGCGGGAGGCGGATATACGCAGCATTTT,CSVGLAGGGYTQHF
TRBV20-1,few,TRBJ2-7,-,TGCAGTGCTACATTCGACGAGCAGTACTTC,CSATFDEQYF
TRBV11-2,few,TRBJ1-2,-,TGTGCCAGCAGCTTCTCCAAGGGGAGTAACTATGGCTACACCTTC,CASSFSKGSNYGYTF
TRBV6-5,-,TRBJ2-6,-,TGTGCCAGCAGTTCGACACAGGGGAGGGCTGGGGCCAACGTCCTGACTTTC,CASSSTQGRAGANVLTF
TRBV11-1,-,TRBJ1-3,-,TGTGCCAGCAGACCGTCCTTGGAACGCAGTGGCGGCTCTGGAAACACCATATATTTT,CASRPSLERSGGSGNTIYF
TRBV29-1,-,TRBJ2-5,TRBD2,TGCAACGTTAAAGCGGGGGGGCTTCAAGAGACCCAGTACTTC,CNVKAGGLQETQYF
TRBV7-9,-,TRBJ2-1,-,TGTGCCAGCAGCTTAAGGGCGTTGTATGAGGAGCAGTTCTTC,CASSLRALYEEQFF
TRBV27,-,TRBJ1-1,-,TGTGCCAGCAATTTCCGGGGAGTTAGAGGGACCCCCTTTTTGAACACTGAAGCTTTCTTT,CASNFRGVRGTPFLNTEAFF
TRBV2,-,TRBJ2-7,TRBD1,TGTGCCAGCGGCGCTCCCGGGACAGGCCTCACCTACGAGCAGTACTTC,CASGAPGTGLTYEQYF
TRBV14,-,TRBJ2-7,-,TGTGCCAGCAGCCAAGAAGGGGTGTGGTCCTACGAGCAGTACTTC,CASSQEGVWSYEQYF
TRBV5-5,-,TRBJ2-2,TRBD1,TGTGCCAGCAGACCACTCCCCGGGACAGAAAACACCGGGGAGCTGTTTTTT,CASRPLPGTENTGELFF
TRBV20-1,-,TRBJ2-3,-,TGCAGTGCTAGAGATAGGGCATCTACCTACCAAGATACGCAGTATTTT,CSARDRASTYQDTQYF
TRBV4-1,-,TRBJ2-7,-,TGCGCCAGCAGCCCCAATTTCGGCGAGCAGTACTTC,CASSPNFGEQYF
TRBV6-5,-,TRBJ1-1,-,TGTGCCAGCAGTTACGTCGGGGACCCGGATTCTCGACCGGCTTTCTTT,CASSYVGDPDSRPAFF
TRBV7-2,-,TRBJ1-2,-,TGTGCCAGCAGCTTACTAGCCGGGAATGGCTACACCTTC,CASSLLAGNGYTF
TRBV11-2,-,TRBJ2-3,-,TGTGCCAGCAGCTTAAATCGGGGGGCCACCACAGATACGCAGTATTTT,CASSLNRGATTDTQYF
TRBV12-3/TRBV12-4,-,TRBJ1-5,-,TGTGCCAGCAGTTTGTTAGCTTTCGGGCCCCAGCATTTT,CASSLLAFGPQHF
TRBV2,few,TRBJ2-7,-,TGTGCCAGCAGTGGGACACAAGACAGCTCCTACGAGCAGTACTTC,CASSGTQDSSYEQYF
TRBV12-3/TRBV12-4,-,TRBJ2-1,TRBD2,TGTGCCAGCACCCTGCTAGCGGGGCACAATGAGCAGTTCTTC,CASTLLAGHNEQFF